A selection of T cell receptor beta chains follows, all from one sample in a study of OX40 agonist ivuxolimab in advanced cancers. Repertoires were generated with immunoSEQ multiplex PCR, while TCRdb's copy carries only in-frame clones and drops some. The table shows 55,000 to 70,000 clones, with around 87% occurring only once. Sequenced material: CD4+ or CD8+ T cells sorted from blood, taken in a trial of the OX40 agonist ivuxolimab. The receptors here all came from an adult with an advanced solid tumor such as melanoma, head and neck, liver or kidney cancer. The CDR3 runs from the conserved cysteine through the conserved F or W. A D gene is named only where the DNA matches it firmly. Clone size is not always given. Where it is, it says once, few, many or a class for expanded clones.

J gene | D gene | V gene | clone size | CDR3 protein | CDR3 DNA
TRBJ1-2 | TRBD1 | TRBV7-6 | - | CASSLVGGGSYGYTF | TGTGCCAGCAGCTTAGTGGGAGGGGGCTCCTATGGCTACACCTTC
TRBJ2-1 | - | TRBV29-1 | - | CSAGNREQFF | TGCAGCGCTGGCAACCGTGAGCAGTTCTTC
TRBJ2-7 | TRBD1 | TRBV18 | - | CASSPRTGRTYEQYF | TGTGCCAGCTCACCACGGACAGGTAGAACCTACGAGCAGTACTTC
TRBJ2-3 | - | TRBV9 | - | CASSSRPSTDTQYF | TGTGCCAGCAGCTCGAGGCCTAGCACAGATACGCAGTATTTT
TRBJ1-4 | TRBD1 | TRBV5-8 | - | CAGSLTGTANEKLFF | TGTGCCGGCAGCCTGACAGGGACGGCTAATGAAAAACTGTTTTTT
TRBJ2-7 | TRBD1 | TRBV10-1 | - | CASSENRGRYEQYF | TGCGCCAGCAGTGAGAACAGGGGACGGTACGAGCAGTACTTC
TRBJ2-1 | - | TRBV4-1 | - | CASSQEGQSSSYNEQFF | TGCGCCAGCAGCCAAGAAGGCCAGTCCAGCTCCTACAATGAGCAGTTCTTC
TRBJ2-7 | TRBD2 | TRBV7-8 | - | CASSQGLAPSYEQYF | TGTGCCAGCAGTCAGGGACTAGCTCCCTCCTACGAGCAGTACTTC
TRBJ1-5 | - | TRBV7-8 | once | CASSSGTGSYQPQHF | TGTGCCAGCAGCTCAGGTACCGGCAGTTATCAGCCCCAGCATTTT
TRBJ1-1 | - | TRBV9 | - | CASSTDGTGNTEAFF | TGTGCCAGCAGCACCGACGGGACGGGGAACACTGAAGCTTTCTTT
TRBJ2-2 | TRBD2 | TRBV7-2 | - | CASSSGLAAVTGELFF | TGTGCCAGCAGCTCGGGACTAGCGGCGGTAACCGGGGAGCTGTTTTTT
TRBJ1-4 | - | TRBV7-9 | - | CASSRGESYLEKLFF | TGTGCCAGCAGCCGCGGGGAGTCCTACCTTGAAAAACTGTTTTTT
TRBJ2-2 | - | TRBV5-4 | - | CASSFPNTGELFF | TGTGCCAGCAGCTTCCCTAACACCGGGGAGCTGTTTTTT
TRBJ1-2 | - | TRBV11-2 | - | CASSSPWGRKNGYTF | TGTGCCAGCAGCTCCCCGTGGGGGAGAAAGAATGGCTACACCTTC
TRBJ2-1 | TRBD2 | TRBV7-2 | once | CASSSIRLAGAYNEQFF | TGTGCCAGCAGCTCTATAAGACTAGCGGGGGCCTACAATGAGCAGTTCTTC
TRBJ1-5 | - | TRBV7-2 | - | CASSRGLLANQPQHF | TGTGCCAGCAGCAGGGGCCTCTTGGCCAATCAGCCCCAGCATTTT
TRBJ2-7 | - | TRBV2 | once | CASRQGGSEQYF | TGTGCCAGCAGACAAGGGGGGAGCGAGCAGTACTTC
TRBJ2-5 | - | TRBV7-6 | - | CASSLGARETQYF | TGTGCCAGCAGCTTAGGGGCTCGAGAGACCCAGTACTTC
TRBJ2-4 | - | TRBV29-1 | - | CSVKGGAIGLAKNIQYF | TGCAGCGTCAAAGGGGGGGCGATCGGACTAGCCAAAAACATTCAGTACTTC
TRBJ2-3 | - | TRBV7-2 | - | CASSRQGGPPDTQYF | TGTGCCAGCAGCCGCCAGGGGGGGCCGCCAGATACGCAGTATTTT